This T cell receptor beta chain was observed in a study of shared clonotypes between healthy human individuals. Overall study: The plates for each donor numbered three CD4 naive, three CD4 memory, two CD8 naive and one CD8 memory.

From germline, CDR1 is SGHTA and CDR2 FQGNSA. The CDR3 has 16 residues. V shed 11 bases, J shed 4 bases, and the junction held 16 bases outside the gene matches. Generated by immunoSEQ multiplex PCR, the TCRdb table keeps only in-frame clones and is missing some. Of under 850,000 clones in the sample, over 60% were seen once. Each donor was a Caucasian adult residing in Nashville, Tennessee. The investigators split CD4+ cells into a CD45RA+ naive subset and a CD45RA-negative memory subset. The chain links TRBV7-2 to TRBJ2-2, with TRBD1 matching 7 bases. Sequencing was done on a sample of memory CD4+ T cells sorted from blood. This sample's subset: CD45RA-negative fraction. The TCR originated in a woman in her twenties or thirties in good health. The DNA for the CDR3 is TGTGCCGTATCCTCGAGAGGGGGCGCGGGCACCGGGGAGCTGTTTTTT. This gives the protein CAVSSRGGAGTGELFF.